This T cell receptor (beta chain) is drawn from a study of T-cell memory formation after mild COVID-19. In TCRdb, the 5' RACE reads were re-called with MiXCR into one record per CDR3 protein. The sample holds about 470,000 distinct CDR3 sequences; around a quarter are singletons and the top ten take under 15%. To note about this clonotype: Its antigen is still unknown.

The study's findings and limits: Clones that contracted from day 15 to 85 were balanced CD4/CD8, while later expanders leaned CD4+. CM and EM subsets held most contracting CD4+ clones; EMRA held CD8+ ones.

The receptor's source is an adult woman who had mild COVID-19 (a few samples of this study predate the infection). Cell type and time point are not known. Input material: PBMCs or a T cell subset sorted from them (not recorded which).

The CDR3, as DNA: TGTGCCACCAGCAGAGATAGGGGTCTAATGAACACTGAAGCTTTCTTT. It yields the protein CATSRDRGLMNTEAFF. The chain links TRBV15 to TRBJ1-1; D is perhaps TRBD1 (5 bases). Germline lookup yields CDR1 LNHNV and CDR2 YYDKDF (reference sequence). V was trimmed by 0 bases and J by 0 bases, leaving 11 bases between them. The CDR3 consists of 16 residues. The full variable domain, with the rest looked up from reference TRBV15 and TRBJ1-1, is DAMVIQNPRYQVTQFGKPVTLSCSQTLNHNVMYWYQQKSSQAPKLLFHYYDKDFNNEADTPDNFQSRRPNTSFCFLDIRSPGLGDTAMYLCATSRDRGLMNTEAFFGQGTRLTVV.